The 21 T cell receptor beta chains below were found in one sample sequenced in a study of regulatory T cells in long-lasting Graves disease. Described time point: newly diagnosed GD, antithyroid drugs for less than 3 months. PBMC RNA served as the TCR library source. Arm-PCR of CDR3 regions with iRepertoire HTBI primers generated TCR beta libraries. TCRdb reanalysed the multiplex PCR reads using MiXCR and keeps one entry per CDR3 protein. Of roughly 440,000 distinct CDR3 sequences listed, about 15% are singletons. The data also belong to a second study, concerning T cells in Graves' hyperthyroidism and ophthalmopathy.

This specimen consisted of peripheral blood mononuclear cells (PBMCs), obtained at new diagnosis, from a patient treated with antithyroid drugs. The receptors shown here come from a young woman with Graves disease.

The V call is TRBV7-2, the J call TRBJ2-7; D remains unclear. V shed 3 bases and J shed 6 bases, with 6 bases lying between them. Germline-derived CDR1 and CDR2 are SGHTA and FQGNSA. The CDR3 runs 11 residues. CDR3 amino acids: CASSFNSEQYF. The CDR3 nucleotides read TGTGCCAGCAGCTTCAATAGCGAGCAGTACTTC. The entire variable domain, with the rest obtained from reference TRBV7-2 and TRBJ2-7, is as follows: GAGVSQSPSNKVTEKGKDVELRCDPISGHTALYWYRQSLGQGLEFLIYFQGNSAPDKSGLPSDRFSAERTGGSVSTLTIQRTQQEDSAVYLCASSFNSEQYFGPGTRLTVT.

This clonotype was recorded at least ten times. The genes are TRBV7-9 and TRBJ2-3, with 8 bases that match TRBD1. Trimming cost V 5 bases and J 1 base; bases outside gene matches: 5. The CDR3 runs to 15 residues. Germline loops: CDR1 SEHNR, CDR2 FQNEAQ (reference sequence). The CDR3 spells CASSRTGQGTDTQYF. CDR3 DNA sequence: TGTGCCAGCAGCCGTACGGGACAGGGCACAGATACGCAGTATTTT.

This rearrangement joins TRBV7-6 to TRBJ2-3; TRBD2 aligns across 10 bases. CDR1 and CDR2 from the germline V gene are SGHVS and FNYEAQ. The CDR3 runs 22 residues. V was pared by 1 base and J by 2 bases, with 21 bases of the junction left unmatched. The CDR3 region has the DNA TGTGCCAGCAGCTTAGACAGACCTCTAGCGGGGGCCTCTGCCAAACTCACAGATACGCAGTATTTT. Protein product: CASSLDRPLAGASAKLTDTQYF.

The chain is built from TRBV19 and TRBJ2-7, with 7 bases identical to TRBD1. Germline loops: CDR1 LNHDA, CDR2 SQIVND (reference sequence). The length of the CDR3 is 15 residues. V was clipped by 3 bases and J by 7 bases; unmatched bases: 12. CDR3 region: CASSIWTGSSGEQYF. In nucleotides, the CDR3 is TGTGCCAGTAGTATTTGGACAGGTTCCTCCGGGGAGCAGTACTTC. Drawing the rest from reference TRBV19 and TRBJ2-7, the complete variable domain is DGGITQSPKYLFRKEGQNVTLSCEQNLNHDAMYWYRQDPGQGLRLIYYSQIVNDFQKGDIAEGYSVSREKKESFPLTVTSAQKNPTAFYLCASSIWTGSSGEQYFGPGTRLTVT.

V is TRBV19 and J is TRBJ1-5, with TRBD1 matching over 10 bases. The CDR3 extends over 16 amino acids. V lost 7 bases to trimming and J lost 6 bases; unmatched junction nucleotides: 12. Germline-derived CDR1 and CDR2 are LNHDA and SQIVND (reference sequence). The CDR3 nucleotides are TGTGCCAGTATGGGGACAGGGGTATTATTTGGTCAGCCCCAGCATTTT. Protein sequence: CASMGTGVLFGQPQHF.

A few counts support this clonotype. J is TRBJ2-7 and V is TRBV4-1; a possible D gene is TRBD2 (5 bases). The CDR3 is 16 residues long. V lost 3 bases and J 3 bases, leaving 18 bases between the germline ends. CDR1 is MGHRA, CDR2 YSYEKL, per germline. CDR3 region: CASSQALFRGYYEQYF. CDR3 nucleotides: TGCGCCAGCAGCCAGGCCCTCTTCCGGGGATACTACGAGCAGTACTTC.

V usage is TRBV20-1 and J usage is TRBJ2-4, with TRBD1 as a possible D gene (5 bases). The end of the DNA aligns better with TRBJ2-5, so the J call may be wrong. The germline gives CDR1 DFQATT, CDR2 SNEGSKA (reference sequence). The CDR3 runs to 12 residues. For the CDR3, the DNA is TGCAGTGCTAGCCTCAGGGAAGAGACCCAGTACTTC. This codes for CSASLREETQYF.

The chain combines TRBV12-3 or TRBV12-4 with TRBJ1-3, with D uncertain. The V end was cut by 7 bases, the J end by 1 base, with 11 bases between. The CDR3 totals 14 residues. CDR3 DNA: TGTGCCAGCACCCCGGAGGATTCTGGAAACACCATATATTTT. This gives the protein CASTPEDSGNTIYF.

A few counts support this clonotype. The chain joins TRBV10-3 to TRBJ1-1; tentatively, D is TRBD1 (5 bases). Germline V CDR1 and CDR2: ENHRY, SYGVKD. The CDR3 spans 13 residues. With 4 bases removed from V and 5 bases from J, the gap between germline ends came to 11 bases. CDR3 nucleotide sequence: TGTGCCATCAGTGGTCAGGGAAGGACTGAAGCTTTCTTT. Translation: CAISGQGRTEAFF.

This clonotype was seen only a few times. Possible read error: a much larger clone is one base away. The chain has TRBV6-1 and TRBJ1-5; D unresolved. Between the trimmed V and J ends, which lost 4 bases and 6 bases, there was a span of 7 bases. This CDR3 is 12 amino acids long. CDR1 is MNHNS, CDR2 SASEGT, per germline. The CDR3 loop reads CASSGMGQPQHF. CDR3 sequence (DNA): TGTGCCAGCAGTGGAATGGGTCAGCCCCAGCATTTT.

Only a few counts were recorded for this clonotype. The gene calls are TRBV3-1 and TRBJ2-6; no clear D. There are 13 residues in the CDR3. Trimming removed 3 bases at V and 4 bases at J, with 4 bases between. CDR1 is LGHDT, CDR2 YNNKEL, per germline (reference sequence). The CDR3 region is CASSQRGANVLTF. The CDR3 DNA reads as TGTGCCAGCAGCCAGCGGGGGGCCAACGTCCTGACTTTC.

This clonotype showed up many times. This chain connects TRBV9 to TRBJ2-5, with 11 nucleotides matching TRBD1. The CDR3 totals 16 residues. Germline V gives CDR1 SGDLS, CDR2 YYNGEE. V lost 3 bases, J lost 5 bases, and 9 bases stayed unmatched. DNA for the CDR3: TGTGCCAGCAGCGCCCTGGGACAGGGGGGTTGGGAGACCCAGTACTTC. It yields the protein CASSALGQGGWETQYF. The full variable domain, completed using reference TRBV9 and TRBJ2-5, is DSGVTQTPKHLITATGQRVTLRCSPRSGDLSVYWYQQSLDQGLQFLIQYYNGEERAKGNILERFSAQQFPDLHSELNLSSLELGDSALYFCASSALGQGGWETQYFGPGTRLLVL.

This clonotype was observed at least ten times. This chain links TRBV2 with TRBJ2-1, with 11 bases fitting TRBD1. The last part of the DNA fits TRBJ2-5 better; the J call may be wrong. This CDR3 has 16 residues. The germline CDR1 and CDR2 sequences are SNHLY and FYNNEI. The CDR3 region has the DNA TGTGCCAGCAGTGATCATGGACAGGGGGCTGGAGAGACCCAGTACTTC. Its protein product is CASSDHGQGAGETQYF.

This clonotype was observed many times. J is TRBJ2-1 and V is TRBV7-3; D is possibly TRBD1 or TRBD2 (5 bases each). The CDR3 is 18 amino acids. V lost 5 bases to trimming and J lost 4 bases, with 24 bases between them. CDR1 is SGHTA, CDR2 FQGTGA, per germline. CDR3 sequence: CASSPVERTGDRYNEQFF. As DNA, the CDR3 is TGTGCCAGCAGCCCCGTCGAACGGACCGGGGACCGATACAATGAGCAGTTCTTC.

This clonotype was seen ten or more times. J is TRBJ1-1 and V is TRBV27, with no clear D. The germline V gene encodes CDR1 MNHEY and CDR2 SMNVEV (reference sequence). The CDR3 spans 14 residues. Trimming took off 2 bases at V and 6 bases at J, with 13 bases between the two ends. DNA for the CDR3: TGTGCCAGCAGTTTAAGGGCGGGCAAGCCTGAAGCTTTCTTT. This translates into CASSLRAGKPEAFF.

The J gene is TRBJ1-5, the V gene TRBV6-9, with TRBD1 matching over 8 bases. This CDR3 region has 14 residues. The trim removed 3 bases at V and 6 bases at J, leaving 4 bases unmatched. Germline assignment: CDR1 MNHGY and CDR2 SVAAGI. The CDR3: CASSYSQGVQPQHF. The CDR3 nucleotides read TGTGCCAGCAGTTACTCACAGGGGGTTCAGCCCCAGCATTTT.

This clonotype was seen only a few times. The chain links TRBV12-3 or TRBV12-4 to TRBJ2-2, with D possibly TRBD2 on 6 matching bases. With 6 bases removed from V and 5 bases from J, the gap between germline ends came to 13 bases. This CDR3 has 14 residues. DNA of the CDR3: TGTGCCAGCAGACCCGTGGGGGGAACCGGGGAGCTGTTTTTT. Its translation: CASRPVGGTGELFF.

This clonotype has a count of ten or more. The chain employs TRBV2 and TRBJ2-3; D may match TRBD1 or TRBD2 (5 bases each). CDR1 and CDR2 (germline): SNHLY, FYNNEI. V dropped 6 bases and J dropped 2 bases, with 12 bases sitting between them. The CDR3 sequence is 14 residues long. This CDR3 reads CASSATGTTDTQYF. The CDR3 bases are TGTGCCAGCAGCGCCACGGGGACCACAGATACGCAGTATTTT.

V and J are TRBV7-8 and TRBJ2-7; 8 bases map to TRBD1. Germline values: CDR1 SGHVS, CDR2 FQNEAQ. V was pared by 5 bases and J by 3 bases, with 9 bases of the junction left unmatched. The CDR3 extends over 15 amino acids. Here the CDR3 DNA reads TGTGCCAGCAGCGTGGCCCCAGGGGGCAACTACGAGCAGTACTTC. This translates into CASSVAPGGNYEQYF.

This clonotype has at least ten counts. V is TRBV6-2 or TRBV6-3 and J is TRBJ2-3, with 10 bases fitting TRBD2. There are 17 residues in the CDR3. Looked up from germline, CDR1 is MNHEY and CDR2 is SVGEGT. V shed 4 bases, J shed 0 bases, and the junction held 7 bases outside the gene matches. The CDR3 reads CASSWSTSGDSTDTQYF. CDR3 nucleotide sequence: TGTGCCAGCAGTTGGTCCACTAGCGGGGATAGCACAGATACGCAGTATTTT.

The table lists this clonotype with many counts. The chain has TRBV7-2 and TRBJ2-3; possibly TRBD1 for D (5 bases). The V end lost 5 bases, the J end lost 2 bases, and 11 bases lay between the germline ends. CDR3 length: 14 amino acids. Germline CDR1 and CDR2: SGHTA and FQGNSA. For the CDR3, the DNA is TGTGCCAGCAGCCCTGACAGATACACAGATACGCAGTATTTT. It codes for CASSPDRYTDTQYF.